This TCR beta chain stems from a study of shared clonotypes between healthy human individuals. In regard to this clone: Its cognate antigen is unknown.

An assay was performed, and its level was deep. Several immunoSEQ plates held equal portions of the genomic DNA taken from each subset. Assay: immunoSEQ multiplex PCR; the TCRdb copy retains only in-frame clones and omits some. Here the sample spans over a million clones, 70% to 80% being singletons. CD4+ cells were split into CD45RA+ naive and CD45RA-negative memory subsets. CDR1 and CDR2 from the germline V gene are WNHNN and SYGVQD (reference sequence). The trim removed 11 bases at V and 2 bases at J, leaving 15 bases unmatched. CDR3 length: 18 amino acids. Study outcomes and limitations: The study found roughly 5% of naive CD4 clonotypes shared across several donors.

This sequence originates from a young man in good health. Some clones in this sample may be carry-over from other donors' samples. The genes are TRBV10-1 and TRBJ2-2, with 12 bases matching TRBD2. Material: memory CD4+ T cells from PBMCs. The sample's subset: CD45RA-negative fraction. The CDR3 sequence: CAGGGVWTSGTNTGELFF. For the CDR3, the DNA is TGCGCCGGGGGTGGTGTGTGGACTAGCGGGACCAACACCGGGGAGCTGTTTTTT.